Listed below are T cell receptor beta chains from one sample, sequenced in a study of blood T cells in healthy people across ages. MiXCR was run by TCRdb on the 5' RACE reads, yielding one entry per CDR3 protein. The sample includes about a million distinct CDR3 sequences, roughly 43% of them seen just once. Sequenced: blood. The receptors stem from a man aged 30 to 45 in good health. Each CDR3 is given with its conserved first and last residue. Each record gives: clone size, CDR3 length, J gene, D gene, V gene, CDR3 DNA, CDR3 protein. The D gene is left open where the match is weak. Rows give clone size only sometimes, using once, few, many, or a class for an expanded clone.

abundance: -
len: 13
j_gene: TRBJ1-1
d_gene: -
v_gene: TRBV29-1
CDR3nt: TGCAGCGTTGAAGTATCCGGGGAGGGTGAAGCTTTCTTT
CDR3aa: CSVEVSGEGEAFF

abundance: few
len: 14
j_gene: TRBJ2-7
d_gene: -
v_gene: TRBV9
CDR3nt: TGTGCCAGCAGCGGAGAGGGGGGGGGCTACGAGCAGTACTTC
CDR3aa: CASSGEGGGYEQYF

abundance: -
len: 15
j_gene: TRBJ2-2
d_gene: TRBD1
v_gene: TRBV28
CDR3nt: TGTGCCAGCAGCCCTCTGACAGGGGGCACCGGGGAGCTGTTTTTT
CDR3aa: CASSPLTGGTGELFF

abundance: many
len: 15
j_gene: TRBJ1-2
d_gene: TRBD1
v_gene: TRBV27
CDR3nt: TGTGCCAGCAGTTCGCGGACAGGGGGGGTTTATGGCTACACCTTC
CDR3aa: CASSSRTGGVYGYTF

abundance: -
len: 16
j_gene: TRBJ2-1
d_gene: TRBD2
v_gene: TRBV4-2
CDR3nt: TGTGCCAGCAGCAAGTTCGGGGGGGAGTCCTACAATGAGCAGTTCTTC
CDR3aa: CASSKFGGESYNEQFF

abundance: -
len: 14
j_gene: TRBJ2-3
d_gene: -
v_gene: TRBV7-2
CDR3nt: TGTGCCAGCAGCTCCCAAGGGGGGCGAGATACGCAGTATTTT
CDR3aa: CASSSQGGRDTQYF

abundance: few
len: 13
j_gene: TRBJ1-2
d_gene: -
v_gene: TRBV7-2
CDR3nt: TGTGCCAGCAGCTTAGTTCTATCTGATGGCTACACCTTC
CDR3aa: CASSLVLSDGYTF

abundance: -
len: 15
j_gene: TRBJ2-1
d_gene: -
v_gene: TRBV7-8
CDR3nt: TGTGCCAGCAGCTTAACGGGGTACCTGTTGGATGAGCAGTTCTTC
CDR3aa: CASSLTGYLLDEQFF

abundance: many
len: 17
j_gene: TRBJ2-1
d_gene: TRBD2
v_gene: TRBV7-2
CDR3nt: TGTGCCAGCAGCTTAGCTCCTGGCGGGGGGGGGTACAATGAGCAGTTCTTC
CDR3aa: CASSLAPGGGGYNEQFF

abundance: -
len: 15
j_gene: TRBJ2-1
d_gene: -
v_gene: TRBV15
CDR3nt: TGTGCCACCAGCAGAGGGGGGACCACCTACAATGAGCAGTTCTTC
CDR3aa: CATSRGGTTYNEQFF

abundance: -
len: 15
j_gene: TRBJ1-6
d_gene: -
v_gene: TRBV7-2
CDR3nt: TGTGCCAGCAGCCCCACATCGGGACTCCTAGCACCCCTCCACTTT
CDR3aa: CASSPTSGLLAPLHF

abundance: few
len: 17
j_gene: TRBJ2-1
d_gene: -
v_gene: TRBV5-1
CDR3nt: TGCGCCAGCAGCCGCAGGTCATCCGGGACTGTTTACAATGAGCAGTTCTTC
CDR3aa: CASSRRSSGTVYNEQFF

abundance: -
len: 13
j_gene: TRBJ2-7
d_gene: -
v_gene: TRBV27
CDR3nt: TGTGCCAGCAGCCCCTTAGGGGTCGACGAGCAGTACTTC
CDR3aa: CASSPLGVDEQYF

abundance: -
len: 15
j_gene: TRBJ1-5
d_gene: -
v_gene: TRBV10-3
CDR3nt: TGTGCCATCAGTGAGAACAAGAATAGCAATCAGCCCCAGCATTTT
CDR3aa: CAISENKNSNQPQHF

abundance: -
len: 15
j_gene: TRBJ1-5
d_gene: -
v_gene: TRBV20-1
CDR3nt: TGCAGTGCTAGAGAGTACAGCTATAGCAATCAGCCCCAGCATTTT
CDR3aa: CSAREYSYSNQPQHF

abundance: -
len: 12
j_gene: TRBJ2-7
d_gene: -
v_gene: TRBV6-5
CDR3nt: TGTGCCAGCAGTTACAATCTCTACGAGCAGTACTTC
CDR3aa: CASSYNLYEQYF

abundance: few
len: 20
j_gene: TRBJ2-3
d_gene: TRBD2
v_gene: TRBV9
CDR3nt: TGTGCCAGCAGCGTATCTCTTTGGACTAGCGGGGGTGGGAACACAGATACGCAGTATTTT
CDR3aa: CASSVSLWTSGGGNTDTQYF

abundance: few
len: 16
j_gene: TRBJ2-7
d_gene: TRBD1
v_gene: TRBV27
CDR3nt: TGTGCCAGCAGCGTACTCACAGGGACAGGTTCGTACGAGCAGTACTTC
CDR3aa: CASSVLTGTGSYEQYF

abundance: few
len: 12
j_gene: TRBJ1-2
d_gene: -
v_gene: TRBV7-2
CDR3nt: TGTGCCAGCAGCTTAGGTTTCCCCCACTACACCTTC
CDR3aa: CASSLGFPHYTF

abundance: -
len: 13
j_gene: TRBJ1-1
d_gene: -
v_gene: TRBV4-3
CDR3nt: TGCGCCAGCAGCCAAGATTTTCAGGGTGAAGCTTTCTTT
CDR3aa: CASSQDFQGEAFF

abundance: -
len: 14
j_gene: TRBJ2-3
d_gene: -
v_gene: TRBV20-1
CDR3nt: TGCAGTGCGGGGCCTAACCCAAGGTCCGATACGCAGTATTTT
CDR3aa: CSAGPNPRSDTQYF

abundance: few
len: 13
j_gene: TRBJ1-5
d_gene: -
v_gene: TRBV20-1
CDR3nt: TGCAGTGCCGAGAGGGGGTTTAGGCAGCCCCAGCATTTT
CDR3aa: CSAERGFRQPQHF

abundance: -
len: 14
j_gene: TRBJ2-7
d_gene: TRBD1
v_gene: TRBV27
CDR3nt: TGTGCCAGCAGTCCCACCGACAGGGTGGACGAGCAGTACTTC
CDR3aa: CASSPTDRVDEQYF

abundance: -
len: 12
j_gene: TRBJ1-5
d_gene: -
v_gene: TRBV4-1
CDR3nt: TGCGCCAGCAGCCAAGACGGGGTAGCCCAGCATTTT
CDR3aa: CASSQDGVAQHF

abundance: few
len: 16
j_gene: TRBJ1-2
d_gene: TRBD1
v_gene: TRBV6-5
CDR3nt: TGTGCCAGCAGCCGCACTGCCGGGACAGGGGCGTTCGGCTACACCTTC
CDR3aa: CASSRTAGTGAFGYTF

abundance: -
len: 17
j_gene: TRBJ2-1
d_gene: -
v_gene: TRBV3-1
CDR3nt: TGTGCCAGCAGCCAAGACTGGACGGCATATTCCTACAATGAGCAGTTCTTC
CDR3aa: CASSQDWTAYSYNEQFF

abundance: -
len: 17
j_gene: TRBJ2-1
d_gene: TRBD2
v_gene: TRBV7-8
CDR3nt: TGTGCCAGCAGCTTAGCGTCGACTAGCGGGGGCTACAATGAGCAGTTCTTC
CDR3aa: CASSLASTSGGYNEQFF

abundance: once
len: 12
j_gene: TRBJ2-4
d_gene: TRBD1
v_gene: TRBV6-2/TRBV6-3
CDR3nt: TGTGCCAGCAGTCGGACAGGGAACATTCAGTACTTC
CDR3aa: CASSRTGNIQYF

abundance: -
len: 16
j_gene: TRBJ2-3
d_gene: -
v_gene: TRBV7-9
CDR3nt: TGTGCCAGCAGCTCAGTCTGGGGTCAAGGGACAGATACGCAGTATTTT
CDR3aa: CASSSVWGQGTDTQYF

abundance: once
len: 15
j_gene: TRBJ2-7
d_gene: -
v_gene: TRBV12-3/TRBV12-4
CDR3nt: TGTGCCATCAGTTTAGGGCGGGACAGAGACTACGAGCAGTACTTC
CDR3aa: CAISLGRDRDYEQYF

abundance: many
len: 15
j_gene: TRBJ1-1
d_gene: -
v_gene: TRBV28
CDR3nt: TGTGCCAGCAGTTTACTGGGTAGGAGTAACACTGAAGCTTTCTTT
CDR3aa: CASSLLGRSNTEAFF

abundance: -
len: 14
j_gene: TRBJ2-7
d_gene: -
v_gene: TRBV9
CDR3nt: TGTGCCAGCAGCGTAGAAGGCAGGGGCTACGAGCAGTACTTC
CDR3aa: CASSVEGRGYEQYF

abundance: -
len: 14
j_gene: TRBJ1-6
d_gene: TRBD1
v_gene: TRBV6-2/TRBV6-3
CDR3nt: TGTGCCAGCACCCGACAGGGTTCGAGTTCACCCCTCCACTTT
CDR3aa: CASTRQGSSSPLHF

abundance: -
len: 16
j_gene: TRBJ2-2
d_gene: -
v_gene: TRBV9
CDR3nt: TGTGCCAGCAGCGTAGCGAACAGGGCGAACACCGGGGAGCTGTTTTTT
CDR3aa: CASSVANRANTGELFF

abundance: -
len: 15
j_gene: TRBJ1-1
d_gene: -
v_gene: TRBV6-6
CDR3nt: TGTGCCAGCAGCCGCGTAGGACGAGGGGGCACTGAAGCTTTCTTT
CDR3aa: CASSRVGRGGTEAFF

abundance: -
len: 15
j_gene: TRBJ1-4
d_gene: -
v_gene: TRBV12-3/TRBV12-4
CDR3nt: TGTGCCAGCAGCCCCGACAACGGGTTTGGTGAAAAACTGTTTTTT
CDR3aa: CASSPDNGFGEKLFF

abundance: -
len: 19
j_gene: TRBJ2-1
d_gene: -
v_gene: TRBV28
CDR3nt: TGTGCCAGCAGTTTACGTTATCCCCCCCGGGACTCCTCCTACAATGAGCAGTTCTTC
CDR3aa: CASSLRYPPRDSSYNEQFF

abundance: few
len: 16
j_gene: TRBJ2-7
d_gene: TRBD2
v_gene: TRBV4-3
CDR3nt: TGCGCCAGCAGCCACGGCTCTAGCGGGGTCCCCTACGAGCAGTACTTC
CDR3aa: CASSHGSSGVPYEQYF

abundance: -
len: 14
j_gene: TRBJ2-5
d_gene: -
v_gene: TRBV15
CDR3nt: TGTGCCACCAGCAGATCGGCGCCGAAAGAGACCCAGTACTTC
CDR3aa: CATSRSAPKETQYF

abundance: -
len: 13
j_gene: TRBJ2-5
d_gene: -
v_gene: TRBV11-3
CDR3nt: TGTGCCATGATGGGGCTGGGGAAAGAGACCCAGTACTTC
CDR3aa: CAMMGLGKETQYF

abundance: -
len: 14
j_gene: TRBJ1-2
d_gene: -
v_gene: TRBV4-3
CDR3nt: TGCGCCAGCAGCCAAGGCACAGCGATCTATGGCTACACCTTC
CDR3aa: CASSQGTAIYGYTF

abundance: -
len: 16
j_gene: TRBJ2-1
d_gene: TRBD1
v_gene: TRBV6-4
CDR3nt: TGTGCCAGCAGTGGGGGACAGGGCGTTTCCTACAATGAGCAGTTCTTC
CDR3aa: CASSGGQGVSYNEQFF